Here is one TCR beta chain with its context. The entry originates in a study of blood T cell repertoires in COVID-19. Looking at the study overall: Sources were T cells, B-cell-depleted T cells, or PBMCs; the material itself was cDNA or gDNA.

The CDR3 spans 16 residues. Trimming shortened V by 1 base and J by 1 base, and 13 bases separated the two germline ends. CDR1 and CDR2 (germline): MDHEN, SYDVKM. Per the original data handling: By means of reference gene primer amplification, nucleated cell counts were estimated. Assay: immunoSEQ multiplex PCR; the TCRdb copy retains only in-frame clones and omits some. V, J and clone size reflect that table, while D and trimming were determined from the DNA. This table holds around 120,000 clones, about 90% found once. The chain couples TRBV28 to TRBJ2-5; possible D gene TRBD1, 5 bases. Input material: peripheral blood. This sequence originates from a woman aged 45-65 years with active or convalescent COVID-19. The CDR3 spells CASSLSLRQTQETQYF. The CDR3 coding sequence is TGTGCCAGCAGTTTATCTCTAAGACAGACCCAAGAGACCCAGTACTTC.